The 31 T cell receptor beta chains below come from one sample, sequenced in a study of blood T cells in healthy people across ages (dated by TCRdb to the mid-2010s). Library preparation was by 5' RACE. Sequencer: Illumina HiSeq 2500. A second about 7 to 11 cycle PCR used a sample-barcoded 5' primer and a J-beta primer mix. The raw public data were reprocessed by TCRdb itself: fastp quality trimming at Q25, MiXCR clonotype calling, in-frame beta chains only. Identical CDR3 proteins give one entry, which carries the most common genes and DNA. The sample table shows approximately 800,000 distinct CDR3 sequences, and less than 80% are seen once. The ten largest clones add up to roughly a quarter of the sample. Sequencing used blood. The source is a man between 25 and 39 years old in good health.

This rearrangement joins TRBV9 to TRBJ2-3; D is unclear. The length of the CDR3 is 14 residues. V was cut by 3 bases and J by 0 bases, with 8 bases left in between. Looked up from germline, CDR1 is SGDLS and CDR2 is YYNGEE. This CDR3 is CASSARPSTDTQYF. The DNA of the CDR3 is TGTGCCAGCAGCGCGCGGCCTAGCACAGATACGCAGTATTTT.

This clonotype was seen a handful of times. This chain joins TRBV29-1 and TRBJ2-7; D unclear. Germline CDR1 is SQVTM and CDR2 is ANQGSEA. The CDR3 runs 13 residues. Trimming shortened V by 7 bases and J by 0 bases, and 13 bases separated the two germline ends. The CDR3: CSARPVSSYEQYF. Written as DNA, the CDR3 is TGCAGCGCCCGGCCAGTTAGCTCCTACGAGCAGTACTTC.

The CDR3 coding sequence is TGTGCCAGCAGTTACGGGGGGGCGAATGAGCAGTTCTTC. Translation gives CASSYGGANEQFF. The gene calls are TRBV6-2 or TRBV6-3 and TRBJ2-1, with D tentatively TRBD2 (7 bases). The germline V and J ends were trimmed by 2 bases and 7 bases, with 9 bases remaining between them. Germline assignment: CDR1 MNHEY and CDR2 SVGEGT. The CDR3 runs to 13 residues.

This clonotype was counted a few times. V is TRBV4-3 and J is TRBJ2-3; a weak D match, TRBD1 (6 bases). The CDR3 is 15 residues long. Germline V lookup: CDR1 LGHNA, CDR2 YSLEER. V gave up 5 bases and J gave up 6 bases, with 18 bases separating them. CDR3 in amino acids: CASSRARDNLDTQYF. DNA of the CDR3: TGCGCCAGCAGCAGAGCCCGGGACAATCTCGATACGCAGTATTTT.

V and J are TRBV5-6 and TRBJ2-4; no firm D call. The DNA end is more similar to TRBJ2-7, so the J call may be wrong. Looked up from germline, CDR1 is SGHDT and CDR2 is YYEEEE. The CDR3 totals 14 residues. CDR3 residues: CASSLGRLMYEQYF. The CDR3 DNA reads TGTGCCAGCAGCTTGGGACGGCTTATGTACGAGCAGTACTTC.

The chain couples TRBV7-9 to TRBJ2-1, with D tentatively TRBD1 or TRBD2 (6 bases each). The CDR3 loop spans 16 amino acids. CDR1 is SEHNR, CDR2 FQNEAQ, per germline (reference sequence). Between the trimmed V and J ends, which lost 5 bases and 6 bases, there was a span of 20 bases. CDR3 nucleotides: TGTGCCAGCAGCGGCCAGTGGGGGGCCGCCGGCAATGAGCAGTTCTTC. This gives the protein CASSGQWGAAGNEQFF.

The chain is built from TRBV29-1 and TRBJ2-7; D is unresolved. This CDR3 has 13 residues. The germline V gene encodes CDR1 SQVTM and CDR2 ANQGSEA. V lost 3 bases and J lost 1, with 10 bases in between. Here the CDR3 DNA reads TGCAGCGTTGAGAAGGACGCTTCCTACGAGCAGTACTTC. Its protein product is CSVEKDASYEQYF.

The CDR3 protein is CASSPNGVGTDTQYF. CDR3 coding DNA: TGTGCCAGCAGCCCTAATGGGGTCGGCACAGATACGCAGTATTTT. The chain recombines TRBV12-3 or TRBV12-4 with TRBJ2-3; unclear D gene. Trimming cost V 6 bases and J 1 base, with 14 bases left between them. The CDR3 totals 15 residues.

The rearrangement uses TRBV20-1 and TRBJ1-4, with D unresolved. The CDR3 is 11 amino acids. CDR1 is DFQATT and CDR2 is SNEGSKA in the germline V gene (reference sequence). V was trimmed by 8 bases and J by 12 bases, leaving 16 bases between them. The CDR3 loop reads CSLSRFGELFF. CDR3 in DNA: TGCAGTCTTTCCAGGTTCGGAGAACTGTTTTTT.

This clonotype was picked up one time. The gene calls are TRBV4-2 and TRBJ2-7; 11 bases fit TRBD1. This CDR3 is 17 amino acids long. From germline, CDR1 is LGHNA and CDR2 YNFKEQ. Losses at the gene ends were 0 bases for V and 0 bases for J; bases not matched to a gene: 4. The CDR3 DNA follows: TGTGCCAGCAGCCAAGATATCGGGACAGGGGGCTCCTACGAGCAGTACTTC. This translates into CASSQDIGTGGSYEQYF.

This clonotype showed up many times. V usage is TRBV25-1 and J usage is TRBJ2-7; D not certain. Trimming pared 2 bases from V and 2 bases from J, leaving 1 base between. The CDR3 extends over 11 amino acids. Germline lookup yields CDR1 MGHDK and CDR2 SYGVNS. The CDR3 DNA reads TGTGCCAGCAGTGAAGCCTACGAGCAGTACTTC. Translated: CASSEAYEQYF.

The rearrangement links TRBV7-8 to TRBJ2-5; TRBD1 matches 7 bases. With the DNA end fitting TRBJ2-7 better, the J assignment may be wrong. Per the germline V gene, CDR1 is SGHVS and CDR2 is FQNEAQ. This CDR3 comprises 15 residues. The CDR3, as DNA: TGTGCCAGCAGCTTCGTAGGGGGCGGTACGTACGAGCAGTACTTC. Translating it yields CASSFVGGGTYEQYF.

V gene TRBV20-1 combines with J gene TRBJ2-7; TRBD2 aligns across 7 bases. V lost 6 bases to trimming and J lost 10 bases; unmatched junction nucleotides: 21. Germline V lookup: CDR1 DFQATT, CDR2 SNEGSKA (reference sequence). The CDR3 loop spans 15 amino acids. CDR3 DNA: TGCAGTGCCCCCCCTGGTGGGGGGGTCCAAGAGGCCCAGTACTTC. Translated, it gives CSAPPGGGVQEAQYF.

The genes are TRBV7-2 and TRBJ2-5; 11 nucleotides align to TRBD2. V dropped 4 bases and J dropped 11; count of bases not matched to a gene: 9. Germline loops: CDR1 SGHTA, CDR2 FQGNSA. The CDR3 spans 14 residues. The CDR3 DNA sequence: TGTGCCAGCAGCTACGGACTAGCGGGCGATGAGCAGTACTTC. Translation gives CASSYGLAGDEQYF.

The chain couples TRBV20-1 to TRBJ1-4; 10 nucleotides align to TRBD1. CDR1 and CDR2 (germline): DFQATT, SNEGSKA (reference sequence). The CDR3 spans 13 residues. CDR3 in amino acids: CSAWGQGNEKLFF. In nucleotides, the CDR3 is TGCAGCGCCTGGGGACAGGGGAATGAAAAACTGTTTTTT.

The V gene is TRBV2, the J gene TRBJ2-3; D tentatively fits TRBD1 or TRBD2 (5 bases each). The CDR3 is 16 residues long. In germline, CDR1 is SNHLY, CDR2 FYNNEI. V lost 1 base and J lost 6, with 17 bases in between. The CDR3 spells CASSEDSGRWMDTQYF. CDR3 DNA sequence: TGTGCCAGCAGTGAAGATTCAGGGAGATGGATGGATACGCAGTATTTT.

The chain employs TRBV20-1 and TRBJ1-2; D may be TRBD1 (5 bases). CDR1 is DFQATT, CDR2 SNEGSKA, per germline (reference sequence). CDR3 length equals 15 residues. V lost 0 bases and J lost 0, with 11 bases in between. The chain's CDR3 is CSARDIDRANYGYTF. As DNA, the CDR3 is TGCAGTGCTAGAGATATTGACAGAGCTAACTATGGCTACACCTTC.

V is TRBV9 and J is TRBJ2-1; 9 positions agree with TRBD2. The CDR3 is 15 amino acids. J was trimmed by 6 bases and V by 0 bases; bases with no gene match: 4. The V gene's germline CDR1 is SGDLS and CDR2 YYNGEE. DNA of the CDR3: TGTGCCAGCAGCGTAGGTGGTAGCGGGGGCAATGAGCAGTTCTTC. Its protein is CASSVGGSGGNEQFF.

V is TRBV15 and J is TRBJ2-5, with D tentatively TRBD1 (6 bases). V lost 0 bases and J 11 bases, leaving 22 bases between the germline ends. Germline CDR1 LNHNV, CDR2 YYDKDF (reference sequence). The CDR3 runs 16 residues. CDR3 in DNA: TGTGCCACCAGCAGAGAAAACTGGGACAAGAGATTGGAGCAGTACTTC. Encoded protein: CATSRENWDKRLEQYF.

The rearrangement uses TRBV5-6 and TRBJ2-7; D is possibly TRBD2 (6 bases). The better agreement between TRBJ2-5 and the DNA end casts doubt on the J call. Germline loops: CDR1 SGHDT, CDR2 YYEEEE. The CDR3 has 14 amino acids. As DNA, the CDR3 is TGTGCCAGCAGCGACAGTCGGGGGAAGGAGACCCAGTACTTC. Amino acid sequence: CASSDSRGKETQYF.

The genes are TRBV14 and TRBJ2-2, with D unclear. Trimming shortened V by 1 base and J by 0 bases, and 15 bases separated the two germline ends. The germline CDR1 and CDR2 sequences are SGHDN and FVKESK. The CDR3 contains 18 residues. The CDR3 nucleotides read TGTGCCAGCAGCCAAGTGGCGAAGTGGGTTACGAACACCGGGGAGCTGTTTTTT. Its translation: CASSQVAKWVTNTGELFF.

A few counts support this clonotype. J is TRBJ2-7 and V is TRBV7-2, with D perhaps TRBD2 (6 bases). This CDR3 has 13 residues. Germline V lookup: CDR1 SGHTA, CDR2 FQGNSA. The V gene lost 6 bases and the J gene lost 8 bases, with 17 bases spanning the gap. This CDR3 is CASSPDRDFKQYF. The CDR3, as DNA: TGTGCCAGCAGTCCCGACCGGGACTTTAAGCAGTACTTC.

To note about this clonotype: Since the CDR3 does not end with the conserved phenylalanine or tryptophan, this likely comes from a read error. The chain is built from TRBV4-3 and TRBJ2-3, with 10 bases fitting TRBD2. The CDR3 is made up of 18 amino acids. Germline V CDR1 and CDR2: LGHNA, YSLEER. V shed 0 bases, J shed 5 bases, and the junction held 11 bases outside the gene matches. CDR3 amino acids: CASSQDGVAGGTIDTQYY. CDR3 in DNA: TGCGCCAGCAGCCAAGATGGGGTAGCGGGGGGTACCATAGATACGCAGTATTAT.

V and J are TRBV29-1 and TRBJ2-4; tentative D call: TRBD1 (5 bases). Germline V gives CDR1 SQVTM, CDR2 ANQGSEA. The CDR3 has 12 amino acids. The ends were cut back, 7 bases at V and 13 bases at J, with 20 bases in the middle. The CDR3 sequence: CSAVGAHFEQYF. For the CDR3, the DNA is TGCAGCGCCGTAGGGGCGCATTTTGAGCAGTACTTC.

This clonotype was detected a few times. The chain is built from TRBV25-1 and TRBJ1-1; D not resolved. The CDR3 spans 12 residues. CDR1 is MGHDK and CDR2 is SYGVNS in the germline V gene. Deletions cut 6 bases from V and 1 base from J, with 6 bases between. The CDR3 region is CASRGTNTEAFF. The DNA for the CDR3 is TGTGCCAGCAGGGGAACGAACACTGAAGCTTTCTTT.

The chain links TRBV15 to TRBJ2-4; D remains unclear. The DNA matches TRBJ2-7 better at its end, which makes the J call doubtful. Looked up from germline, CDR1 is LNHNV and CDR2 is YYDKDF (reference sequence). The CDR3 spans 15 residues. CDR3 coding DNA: TGTGCCACCAGCAGAGACACCAGGCTTCTCTACGAGCAGTACTTC. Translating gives CATSRDTRLLYEQYF.

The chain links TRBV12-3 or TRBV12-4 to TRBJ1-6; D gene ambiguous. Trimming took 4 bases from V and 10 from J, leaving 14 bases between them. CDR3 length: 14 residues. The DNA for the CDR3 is TGTGCCAGCAGTTCCGCCTATGGAGCGTCACCCCTCCACTTT. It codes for CASSSAYGASPLHF.

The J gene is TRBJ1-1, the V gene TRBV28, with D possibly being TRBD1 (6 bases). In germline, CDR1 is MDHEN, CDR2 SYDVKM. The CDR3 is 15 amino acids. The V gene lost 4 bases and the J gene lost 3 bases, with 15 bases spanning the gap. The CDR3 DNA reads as TGTGCCAGCAGTTCTGCAGGGGTACCCTACACTGAAGCTTTCTTT. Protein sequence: CASSSAGVPYTEAFF.

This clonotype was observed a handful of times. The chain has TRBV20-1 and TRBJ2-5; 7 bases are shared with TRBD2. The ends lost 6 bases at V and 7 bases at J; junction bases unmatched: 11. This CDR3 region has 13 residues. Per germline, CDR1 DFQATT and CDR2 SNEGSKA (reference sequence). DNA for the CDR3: TGCAGTGCAACCCAGGGACTACGGGGGACCCAGTACTTC. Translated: CSATQGLRGTQYF.

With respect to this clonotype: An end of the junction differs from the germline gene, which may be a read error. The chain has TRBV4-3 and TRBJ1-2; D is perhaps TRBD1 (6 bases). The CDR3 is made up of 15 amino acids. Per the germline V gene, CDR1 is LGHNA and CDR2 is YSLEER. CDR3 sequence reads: CASSQGRTETYGHTF. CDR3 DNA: TGCGCCAGCAGCCAAGGAAGGACAGAAACTTATGGCCACACCTTC.

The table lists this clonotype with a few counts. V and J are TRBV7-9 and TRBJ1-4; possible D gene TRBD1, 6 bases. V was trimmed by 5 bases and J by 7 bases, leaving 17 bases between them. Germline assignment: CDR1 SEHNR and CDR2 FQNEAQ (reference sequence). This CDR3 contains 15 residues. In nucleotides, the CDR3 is TGTGCCAGCAGCGTTGGGACATCGGGAACTGAAAAACTGTTTTTT. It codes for CASSVGTSGTEKLFF.